The entry below describes one T cell receptor beta chain. The entry originates in a study of T cell clones after liver transplantation. V was pared by 5 bases and J by 8 bases, with 8 bases of the junction left unmatched. Germline V gene sequence: CDR1 SGHTA, CDR2 FQGNSA. The CDR3 has 13 residues. Using immunoSEQ multiplex PCR, the repertoire was profiled, and TCRdb retains in-frame clones only, with some absent. The sample contains over 70,000 clones, 80% of which appear only once. The clonotype was recovered from a human patient who received a liver transplant. Part of the T cells may come from the graft donor. Sequencing used CD4+ T cells from blood, obtained 12 months after liver transplant. The chain recombines TRBV7-2 with TRBJ1-2, with 7 bases lining up with TRBD1. The CDR3 spells CASSARQGGGYTF. The CDR3 region has the DNA TGTGCCAGCAGCGCAAGGCAGGGGGGCGGCTACACCTTC.